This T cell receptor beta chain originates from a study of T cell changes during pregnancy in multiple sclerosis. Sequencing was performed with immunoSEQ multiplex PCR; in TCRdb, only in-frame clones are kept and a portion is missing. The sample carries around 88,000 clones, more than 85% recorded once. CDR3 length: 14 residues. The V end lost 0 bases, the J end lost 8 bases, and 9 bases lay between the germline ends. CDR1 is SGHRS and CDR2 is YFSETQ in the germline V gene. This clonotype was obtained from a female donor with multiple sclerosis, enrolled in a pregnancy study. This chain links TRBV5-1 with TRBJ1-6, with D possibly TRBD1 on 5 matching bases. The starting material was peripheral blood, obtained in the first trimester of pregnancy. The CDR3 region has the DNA TGCGCCAGCAGCTTGGGACAGCTGCATTCACCCCTCCACTTT. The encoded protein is CASSLGQLHSPLHF.